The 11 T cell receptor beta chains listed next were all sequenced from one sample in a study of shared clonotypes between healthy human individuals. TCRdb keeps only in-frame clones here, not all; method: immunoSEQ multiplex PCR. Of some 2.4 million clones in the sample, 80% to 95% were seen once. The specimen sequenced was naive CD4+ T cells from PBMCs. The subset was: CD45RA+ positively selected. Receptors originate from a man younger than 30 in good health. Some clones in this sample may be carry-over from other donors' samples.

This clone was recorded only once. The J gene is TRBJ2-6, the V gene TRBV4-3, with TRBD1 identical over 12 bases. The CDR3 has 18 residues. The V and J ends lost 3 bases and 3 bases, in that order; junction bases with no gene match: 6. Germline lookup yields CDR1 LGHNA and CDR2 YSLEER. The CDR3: CASSHLGTGGFGANVLTF. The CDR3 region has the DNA TGCGCCAGCAGCCATCTTGGGACAGGGGGCTTTGGGGCCAACGTCCTGACTTTC.

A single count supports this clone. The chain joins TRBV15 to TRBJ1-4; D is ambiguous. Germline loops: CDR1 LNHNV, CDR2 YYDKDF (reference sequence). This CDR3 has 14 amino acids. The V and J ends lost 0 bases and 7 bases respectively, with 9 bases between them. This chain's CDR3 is CATSRDTWGEKLFF. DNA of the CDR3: TGTGCCACCAGCAGAGATACGTGGGGTGAAAAACTGTTTTTT. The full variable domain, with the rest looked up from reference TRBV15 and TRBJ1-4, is DAMVIQNPRYQVTQFGKPVTLSCSQTLNHNVMYWYQQKSSQAPKLLFHYYDKDFNNEADTPDNFQSRRPNTSFCFLDIRSPGLGDTAMYLCATSRDTWGEKLFFGSGTQLSVL.

CDR3: CASSVDGRLAGGRADTQYF. In DNA form, the CDR3 reads TGTGCCAGCAGCGTAGACGGGAGGCTAGCGGGAGGGCGTGCAGATACGCAGTATTTT. J is TRBJ2-3 and V is TRBV9; 12 positions match TRBD2. Trimming at V came to 0 bases and at J to 4 bases, leaving 12 bases not matched to a gene. Germline V gives CDR1 SGDLS, CDR2 YYNGEE. This CDR3 spans 19 amino acids. The variable domain in full, completed from reference TRBV9 and TRBJ2-3, reads DSGVTQTPKHLITATGQRVTLRCSPRSGDLSVYWYQQSLDQGLQFLIQYYNGEERAKGNILERFSAQQFPDLHSELNLSSLELGDSALYFCASSVDGRLAGGRADTQYFGPGTRLTVL.

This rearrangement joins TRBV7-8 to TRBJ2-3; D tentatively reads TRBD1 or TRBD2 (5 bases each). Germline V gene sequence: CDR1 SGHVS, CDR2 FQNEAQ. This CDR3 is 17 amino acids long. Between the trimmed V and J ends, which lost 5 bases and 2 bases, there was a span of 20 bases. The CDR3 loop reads CASSKGYRGRNTDTQYF. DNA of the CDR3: TGTGCCAGCAGCAAAGGATACCGGGGACGAAACACAGATACGCAGTATTTT. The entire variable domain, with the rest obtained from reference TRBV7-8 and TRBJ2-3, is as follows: GAGVSQSPRYKVAKRGQDVALRCDPISGHVSLFWYQQALGQGPEFLTYFQNEAQLDKSGLPSDRFFAERPEGSVSTLKIQRTQQEDSAVYLCASSKGYRGRNTDTQYFGPGTRLTVL.

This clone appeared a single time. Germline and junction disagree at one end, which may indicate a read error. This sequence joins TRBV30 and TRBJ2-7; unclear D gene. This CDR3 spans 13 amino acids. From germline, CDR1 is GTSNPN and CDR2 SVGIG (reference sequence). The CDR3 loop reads CAWSVGSGEYQIF. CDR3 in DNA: TGTGCCTGGAGTGTAGGGTCTGGGGAATATCAGATCTTC.

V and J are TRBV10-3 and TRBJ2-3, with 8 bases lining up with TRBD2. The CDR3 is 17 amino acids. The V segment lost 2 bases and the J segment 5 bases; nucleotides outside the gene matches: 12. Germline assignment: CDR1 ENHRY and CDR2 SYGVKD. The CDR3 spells CAISERGVAGSIDTQYF. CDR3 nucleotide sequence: TGTGCCATCAGTGAGCGGGGGGTAGCGGGATCCATAGATACGCAGTATTTT.

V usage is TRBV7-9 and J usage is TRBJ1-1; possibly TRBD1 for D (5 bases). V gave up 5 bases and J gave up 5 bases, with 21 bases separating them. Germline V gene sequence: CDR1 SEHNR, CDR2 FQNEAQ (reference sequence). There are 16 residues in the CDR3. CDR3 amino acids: CASSPSGGGARTEAFF. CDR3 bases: TGTGCCAGCAGCCCCTCCGGGGGGGGAGCTAGGACTGAAGCTTTCTTT.

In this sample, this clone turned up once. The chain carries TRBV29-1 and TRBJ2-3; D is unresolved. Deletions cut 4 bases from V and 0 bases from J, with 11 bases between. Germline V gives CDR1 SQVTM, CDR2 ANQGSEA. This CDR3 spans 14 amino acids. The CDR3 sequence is CSVVPIGSTDTQYF. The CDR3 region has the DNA TGCAGCGTTGTCCCAATAGGGAGCACAGATACGCAGTATTTT.

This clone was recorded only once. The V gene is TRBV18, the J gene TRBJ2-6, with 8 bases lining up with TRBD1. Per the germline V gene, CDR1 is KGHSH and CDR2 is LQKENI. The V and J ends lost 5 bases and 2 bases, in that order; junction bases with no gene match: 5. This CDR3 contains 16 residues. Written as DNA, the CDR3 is TGTGCCAGCTCAAACACAGGGGGAGCTGGGGCCAACGTCCTGACTTTC. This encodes CASSNTGGAGANVLTF.

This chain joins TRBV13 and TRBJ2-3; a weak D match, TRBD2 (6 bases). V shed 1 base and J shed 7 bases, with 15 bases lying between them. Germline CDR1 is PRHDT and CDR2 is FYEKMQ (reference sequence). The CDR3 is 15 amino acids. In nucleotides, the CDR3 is TGTGCCAGCAGCTTAGAGGCGGGACCTGAATATACGCAGTATTTT. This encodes CASSLEAGPEYTQYF.

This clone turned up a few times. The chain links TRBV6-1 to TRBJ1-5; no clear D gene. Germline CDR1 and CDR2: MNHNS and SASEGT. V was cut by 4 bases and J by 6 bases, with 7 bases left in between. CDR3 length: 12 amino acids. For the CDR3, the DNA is TGTGCCAGCAGTGCGACCCCTCAGCCCCAGCATTTT. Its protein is CASSATPQPQHF.